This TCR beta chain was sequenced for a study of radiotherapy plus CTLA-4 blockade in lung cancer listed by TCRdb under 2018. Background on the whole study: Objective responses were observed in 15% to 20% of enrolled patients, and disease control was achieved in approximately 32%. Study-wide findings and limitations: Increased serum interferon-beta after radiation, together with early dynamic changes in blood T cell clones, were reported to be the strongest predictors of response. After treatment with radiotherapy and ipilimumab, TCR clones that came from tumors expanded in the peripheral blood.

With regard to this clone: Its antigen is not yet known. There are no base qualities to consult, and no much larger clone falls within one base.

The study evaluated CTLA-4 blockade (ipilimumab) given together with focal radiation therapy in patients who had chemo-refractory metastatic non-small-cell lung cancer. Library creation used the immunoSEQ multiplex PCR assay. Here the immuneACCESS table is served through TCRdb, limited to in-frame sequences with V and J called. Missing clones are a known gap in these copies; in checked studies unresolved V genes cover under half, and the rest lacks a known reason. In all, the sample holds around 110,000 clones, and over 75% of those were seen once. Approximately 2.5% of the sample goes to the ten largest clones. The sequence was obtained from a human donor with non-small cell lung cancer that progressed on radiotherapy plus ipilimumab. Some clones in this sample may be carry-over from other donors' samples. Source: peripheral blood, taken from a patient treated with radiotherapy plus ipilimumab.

The sequence in DNA is TGCGCCAGCAGCTTGAGGGCGGACACTGAAGCTTTCTTT. Protein translation: CASSLRADTEAFF. The chain joins TRBV5-1 to TRBJ1-1; the D segment cannot be called with confidence. From cysteine to phenylalanine, the CDR3 is 13 amino acids long. Kept here is only the CDR3 DNA, which spans 39 bases and is read in frame from base 1. Trimming at the junction amounts to 1 base on V and 3 bases on J, and the germline ends lie 7 bases apart. As encoded in the germline V gene, CDR1 is SGHRS while CDR2 is YFSETQ.